This T cell receptor (beta chain) was sequenced during a study of blood T cell repertoires in COVID-19. Looking at the study overall: PBMCs, B-cell-depleted T cells, or T cells were the source of the cDNA or gDNA that made up the material.

Germline V lookup: CDR1 LGHNA, CDR2 YNFKEQ. V shed 4 bases and J 4 bases; nucleotides not matched to a gene: 10. The CDR3 sequence is 16 residues long. In the authors' workflow: By means of reference gene primer amplification, nucleated cell counts were estimated. Measured with immunoSEQ multiplex PCR; TCRdb has only the in-frame clones, and not every one. The V and J calls and the clone size are those of that table, but D and trimming were determined from the DNA. The sample holds 160,000 or so clones, 65% to 90% seen once. The chain couples TRBV4-2 to TRBJ2-7; the match to TRBD2 covers 10 bases. The source is a human donor in a cohort sampled during active COVID-19. Specimen: peripheral blood. CDR3 sequence reads: CASSPDPSGRIYEQYF. The CDR3, as DNA: TGTGCCAGCAGCCCCGACCCTAGCGGGAGAATTTACGAGCAGTACTTC.